Below, one TCR beta chain is given with its context. With 2 bases clipped from V and 8 bases from J, the junction kept 11 bases outside the gene matches. Germline V gives CDR1 SEHNR, CDR2 FQNEAQ (reference sequence). CDR3 length: 17 amino acids. This entry comes from a study of blood T cell repertoires in COVID-19. Overall study: PBMCs, B-cell-depleted T cells, or T cells were the source of the cDNA or gDNA that made up the material.

Libraries were prepared by immunoSEQ multiplex PCR; TCRdb keeps only in-frame clonotypes and omits some of them. Here the sample spans hundreds of thousands of clones, 80% to 90% being singletons. This chain connects TRBV7-9 to TRBJ2-1, with 11 nucleotides matching TRBD2. Sequencing input: peripheral blood. This TCR derives from a woman in her thirties with COVID-19, enrolled during active disease. The CDR3 sequence is CASSLKGIAGGPDEQFF. The DNA for the CDR3 is TGTGCCAGCAGCTTAAAGGGCATAGCGGGGGGGCCTGATGAGCAGTTCTTC.